This passage covers 23 T cell receptor beta chains from one sample sequenced in a study of CD8+ T cells in alopecia areata. Sequencing relied on a cDNA template that was reverse transcribed from extracted RNA. Method: immunoSEQ multiplex PCR; TCRdb's copy keeps in-frame clones and lacks some. The top ten clones hold under 2% of a sample with hundreds of thousands of clones, roughly 60% of them seen once. Treatment of the sample: oral pan-JAK inhibitor, 5-10 mg twice daily. The source was CD4+ T cells sorted from blood, collected at week 24, from a patient treated with tofacitinib. The receptors were gathered from a human donor with alopecia areata.

The genes are TRBV18 and TRBJ1-2; no clear D gene. The CDR3 is 14 residues long. Trimming took off 1 base at V and 1 base at J, with 7 bases between the two ends. Per germline, CDR1 KGHSH and CDR2 LQKENI. CDR3 in amino acids: CASSPRAVNYGYTF. For the CDR3, the DNA is TGTGCCAGCTCACCACGGGCAGTTAACTATGGCTACACCTTC.

This clone was detected a few times. The V gene is TRBV7-9, the J gene TRBJ2-6; weak D call: TRBD2 (5 bases). Germline values: CDR1 SEHNR, CDR2 FQNEAQ (reference sequence). The CDR3 runs 15 residues. V was trimmed by 1 base and J by 3 bases, leaving 7 bases between them. CDR3 sequence: CASSLGGFGANVLTF. Here the CDR3 DNA reads TGTGCCAGCAGCTTAGGAGGGTTTGGGGCCAACGTCCTGACTTTC.

The chain joins TRBV5-1 to TRBJ2-3; no clear D. The V gene lost 3 bases and the J gene lost 5 bases, with 10 bases spanning the gap. The CDR3 is 13 residues long. CDR1 and CDR2 (germline): SGHRS, YFSETQ. The CDR3 DNA reads TGCGCCAGCAGCTCCCGGGCCGAAGATACGCAGTATTTT. Residues: CASSSRAEDTQYF. Full variable domain (rest looked up from reference TRBV5-1 and TRBJ2-3): KAGVTQTPRYLIKTRGQQVTLSCSPISGHRSVSWYQQTPGQGLQFLFEYFSETQRNKGNFPGRFSGRQFSNSRSEMNVSTLELGDSALYLCASSSRAEDTQYFGPGTRLTVL.

This clone has more than one count but fewer than ten. The chain couples TRBV7-2 to TRBJ2-3; no firm D call. Per germline, CDR1 SGHTA and CDR2 FQGNSA. The CDR3 consists of 16 residues. Trimming shortened V by 5 bases and J by 0 bases, and 15 bases separated the two germline ends. The CDR3 loop reads CASSKSRSRSTDTQYF. For the CDR3, the DNA is TGTGCCAGCAGCAAATCTAGGAGCAGGAGCACAGATACGCAGTATTTT. The full variable domain, rest sourced from reference TRBV7-2 and TRBJ2-3, is GAGVSQSPSNKVTEKGKDVELRCDPISGHTALYWYRQSLGQGLEFLIYFQGNSAPDKSGLPSDRFSAERTGGSVSTLTIQRTQQEDSAVYLCASSKSRSRSTDTQYFGPGTRLTVL.

The gene calls are TRBV10-3 and TRBJ2-5; TRBD1 aligns across 9 bases. Germline V gene sequence: CDR1 ENHRY, CDR2 SYGVKD. The CDR3 covers 14 residues. Germline trimming cut 7 bases from V and 5 bases from J; bases unmatched to any gene: 8. The CDR3 spells CAIKTGQGLETQYF. Written as DNA, the CDR3 is TGTGCCATCAAGACAGGACAGGGGCTGGAGACCCAGTACTTC.

In this sample, this clone turned up once. This sequence joins TRBV25-1 and TRBJ2-3; 8 bases match TRBD2. The germline gives CDR1 MGHDK, CDR2 SYGVNS. V shed 4 bases and J 2 bases; nucleotides not matched to a gene: 11. CDR3 length equals 17 residues. The CDR3 DNA is TGTGCCAGCAGTGCTCCCGGTGGTAGCGGGGCCACAGATACGCAGTATTTT. Protein sequence: CASSAPGGSGATDTQYF. The full variable domain, in which reference TRBV25-1 and TRBJ2-3 provide the parts outside the CDR3, is EADIYQTPRYLVIGTGKKITLECSQTMGHDKMYWYQQDPGMELHLIHYSYGVNSTEKGDLSSESTVSRIRTEHFPLTLESARPSHTSQYLCASSAPGGSGATDTQYFGPGTRLTVL.

This sequence joins TRBV11-1 and TRBJ1-2; a weak D match, TRBD1 (5 bases). The CDR3 loop spans 13 amino acids. The ends were cut back, 5 bases at V and 4 bases at J, with 11 bases in the middle. Germline V gives CDR1 SGHAT, CDR2 FQDESV (reference sequence). CDR3 residues: CASSLQGTYGYTF. The DNA of the CDR3 is TGTGCCAGCAGCCTCCAGGGAACCTATGGCTACACCTTC.

The chain recombines TRBV6-5 with TRBJ1-2, with D maybe TRBD1 (5 bases). This CDR3 comprises 14 residues. The ends were cut back, 5 bases at V and 7 bases at J, with 17 bases in the middle. Germline-derived CDR1 and CDR2 are MNHEY and SVGAGI. CDR3 sequence (DNA): TGTGCCAGCAGTCGCCTCAGGGCGTCGGGTGGCTACACCTTC. Protein: CASSRLRASGGYTF.

This clone has more than one count but fewer than ten. The V call is TRBV30, the J call TRBJ2-7; weak D call: TRBD1 (6 bases). The CDR3 has 13 amino acids. In germline, CDR1 is GTSNPN, CDR2 SVGIG (reference sequence). V gave up 1 base and J gave up 7 bases, with 14 bases separating them. This chain's CDR3 is CAWSGAQGGEQYF. The CDR3 DNA reads as TGTGCCTGGAGTGGGGCACAGGGTGGAGAGCAGTACTTC.

V is TRBV9 and J is TRBJ2-5; TRBD2 is a possible D gene (6 bases). Germline lookup yields CDR1 SGDLS and CDR2 YYNGEE. The CDR3 contains 14 residues. V was shortened by 4 bases and J by 5 bases, with 15 bases between the two germline ends. CDR3 coding DNA: TGTGCCAGCAGCCCCTCACCGGGAGTCGAGACCCAGTACTTC. It specifies CASSPSPGVETQYF.

The J gene is TRBJ2-3, the V gene TRBV5-4; 7 bases line up with TRBD1. Germline V gene data show CDR1 as SGHNT and CDR2 as YYREEE (reference sequence). The CDR3 totals 13 residues. With V trimmed by 4 bases and J by 8 bases, 7 bases remained unmatched. The CDR3 loop reads CASSGGTGVTQYF. CDR3 DNA: TGTGCCAGCAGCGGGGGCACAGGGGTTACGCAGTATTTT.

This clone occurred once. At the DNA level, this CDR3 is encoded by other sequences in the same sample as well. The chain has TRBV5-6 and TRBJ2-6; the D is unclear. The CDR3 sequence is 13 residues long. Germline values: CDR1 SGHDT, CDR2 YYEEEE. The V and J ends lost 1 base and 4 bases respectively, with 3 bases between them. The CDR3 here is CASSLSGANVLTF. Written as DNA, the CDR3 is TGTGCCAGCAGCTTGTCGGGGGCCAACGTCCTGACTTTC.

This clone occurred once. The chain combines TRBV2 with TRBJ2-7; D possibly corresponds to TRBD1 (5 bases). The V end was cut by 7 bases, the J end by 0 bases, with 13 bases between. The CDR3 runs 14 residues. From germline, CDR1 is SNHLY and CDR2 FYNNEI. The CDR3: CASTGQEYSYEQYF. DNA for the CDR3: TGTGCCAGCACAGGGCAGGAGTACTCCTACGAGCAGTACTTC.

The chain is built from TRBV6-5 and TRBJ2-7; the match to TRBD1 covers 8 bases. The CDR3 is made up of 14 amino acids. Per the germline V gene, CDR1 is MNHEY and CDR2 is SVGAGI. Germline trimming cut 2 bases from V and 3 bases from J; bases unmatched to any gene: 3. CDR3 residues: CASSYRDRSYEQYF. The CDR3 DNA reads as TGTGCCAGCAGTTACAGGGACAGGAGCTACGAGCAGTACTTC.

The chain's CDR3 is CASSVSDGQPQHF. The CDR3, as DNA: TGTGCCAGCAGCGTATCGGACGGTCAGCCCCAGCATTTT. This sequence joins TRBV9 and TRBJ1-5, with D hard to call. Germline V gives CDR1 SGDLS, CDR2 YYNGEE. Trimming took 1 base from V and 6 from J, leaving 8 bases between them. This CDR3 has 13 amino acids.

This chain joins TRBV29-1 and TRBJ1-4; no reliable D call. Germline assignment: CDR1 SQVTM and CDR2 ANQGSEA. The V end lost 8 bases, the J end lost 6 bases, and 7 bases lay between the germline ends. This CDR3 is 10 amino acids long. Written as DNA, the CDR3 is TGCAGCCCCCCCCATGAAAAACTGTTTTTT. It translates to CSPPHEKLFF.

The J gene is TRBJ1-2, the V gene TRBV6-6; D unclear. V lost 0 bases and J 2 bases, leaving 7 bases between the germline ends. Germline V CDR1 and CDR2: MNHNY, SVGAGI (reference sequence). The CDR3 is 14 amino acids. The CDR3 loop reads CASSYSAGNYGYTF. The CDR3 DNA follows: TGTGCCAGCAGTTACTCTGCAGGAAACTATGGCTACACCTTC.

The chain combines TRBV7-2 with TRBJ2-7; TRBD2 matches at 8 bases. V shed 2 bases, J shed 5 bases, and the junction held 5 bases outside the gene matches. This CDR3 is built from 14 residues. Germline lookup yields CDR1 SGHTA and CDR2 FQGNSA. In DNA, the CDR3 is TGTGCCAGCAGCTTAATCCGAGCGGGGGACGAGCAGTACTTC. Its protein product is CASSLIRAGDEQYF.

The chain's CDR3 is CASGDQGTSTDTQYF. The CDR3 nucleotides read TGTGCCAGCGGGGACCAGGGTACTAGCACAGATACGCAGTATTTT. The genes are TRBV2 and TRBJ2-3; D may match TRBD1 or TRBD2 (5 bases each). CDR1 and CDR2 (germline): SNHLY, FYNNEI. V was pared by 8 bases and J by 0 bases, with 15 bases between. This CDR3 contains 15 residues.

The chain links TRBV2 to TRBJ2-7, with D unclear. CDR3 size: 12 residues. Germline-derived CDR1 and CDR2 are SNHLY and FYNNEI. V shed 8 bases and J shed 0 bases, with 8 bases lying between them. CDR3 DNA: TGTGCCAGCCGACGTACCTCCTACGAGCAGTACTTC. Protein sequence: CASRRTSYEQYF.

In this sample, this clone turned up a few times. The V call is TRBV6-6, the J call TRBJ2-7; TRBD1 might be the D (6 bases). V was clipped by 10 bases and J by 2 bases, with 18 bases between them. CDR1 and CDR2 (germline): MNHNY, SVGAGI (reference sequence). The CDR3 is 14 residues long. CDR3 bases: TGTGCCACCTCCCGGACAAAGGGGGCCTACGAGCAGTACTTC. Its protein is CATSRTKGAYEQYF.

This sequence joins TRBV30 and TRBJ2-5, with a possible D match to TRBD1 (6 bases). Trimming left V 1 base short and J 4 bases short, with 19 bases between. CDR1 is GTSNPN and CDR2 is SVGIG in the germline V gene (reference sequence). The CDR3 covers 16 residues. CDR3 region: CAWSGGGRSSGETQYF. The CDR3 region has the DNA TGTGCCTGGAGTGGTGGGGGCCGGAGTTCAGGAGAGACCCAGTACTTC. Supplemented by reference TRBV30 and TRBJ2-5, the full variable domain reads SQTIHQWPATLVQPVGSPLSLECTVEGTSNPNLYWYRQAAGRGLQLLFYSVGIGQISSEVPQNLSASRPQDRQFILSSKKLLLSDSGFYLCAWSGGGRSSGETQYFGPGTRLLVL.

CDR3 protein: CASSEAKGRNTEAFF. In DNA form, the CDR3 reads TGTGCCAGCAGTGAAGCGAAGGGGAGGAACACTGAAGCTTTCTTT. This chain joins TRBV2 and TRBJ1-1; maybe TRBD1 (5 bases). The germline V gene encodes CDR1 SNHLY and CDR2 FYNNEI. The CDR3 loop spans 15 amino acids. Trimming pared 0 bases from V and 1 base from J, leaving 9 bases between.